This TCR beta chain was identified in a study of CD8 T cells in Susac syndrome. Study-wide results and limits: As acknowledged by the study, its TCR sequencing and HLA analysis included a relatively small number of individuals.

When the RNA was reverse transcribed, random hexamers were used with an input of roughly 0.45 to 1 ug. The immunoSEQ assay covered 54 Vbeta and 13 Jbeta segments for CDR3. TCRdb re-called the immunoSEQ multiplex PCR reads with MiXCR, one entry per CDR3 protein. The sample lists about 300,000 distinct CDR3 sequences, about 92% occurring once. V was cut by 3 bases and J by 6 bases, with 18 bases left in between. The germline gives CDR1 LGHDT, CDR2 YNNKEL (reference sequence). CDR3 length: 15 residues. In contrast to the negatively isolated CD8+ and CD4+ T cells, TEMRA cells were FACS-enriched. This clonotype was seen more than once but under ten times. Its specificity is unknown.

Input material: CD4+ T cells from PBMCs. The genes are TRBV3-1 and TRBJ2-7; weak D call: TRBD2 (5 bases). This TCR derives from a human donor with multiple sclerosis. The CDR3 sequence: CASSHYAKRSLEQYF. CDR3 nucleotides: TGTGCCAGCAGCCACTACGCCAAGCGGAGCCTCGAGCAGTACTTC.